This T cell receptor (beta chain) is from a study of blood T cell repertoires in COVID-19. Study-level information: Collection of acute and convalescent COVID-19 samples took place in the United States, Italy and Spain. PBMCs, B-cell-depleted T cells, or T cells were the source of the cDNA or gDNA that made up the material.

The age range of participants was about 18 to 90 years, with residence in about two dozen US areas. In Cohort 3, a recovered donor had either two negative PCRs, clearance, or symptom resolution. There are 14 residues in the CDR3. Looked up from germline, CDR1 is SGHTA and CDR2 is FQGTGA. Trimming pared 3 bases from V and 3 bases from J, leaving 9 bases between. The protocol was immunoSEQ multiplex PCR, while the TCRdb copy is restricted to in-frame clones and leaves out a portion. The table records 150,000 or so clones, about 90% of them present only once. The rearrangement joins TRBV7-3 to TRBJ2-1; D might be TRBD2 (6 bases). The specimen sequenced was PBMCs or T cells enriched from blood (not recorded which). This TCR was recovered from a woman between 45 and 60 years old who had recovered from COVID-19. CDR3 loop: CASSLGGGYNEQFF. The CDR3 DNA is TGTGCCAGCAGCTTGGGGGGAGGCTACAATGAGCAGTTCTTC.